Sequencing of this TCR beta chain was carried out in a study of blood T cell repertoires in COVID-19. Overall study context: Samples representing acute and convalescent COVID-19 were sourced from the United States, Italy and Spain. Sample material is recorded as cDNA or gDNA derived from T cells, B-cell-depleted T cells, or PBMCs.

Per the study methods: Nucleated cell number was recorded as an estimate derived from reference gene primer amplification. Libraries were prepared by immunoSEQ multiplex PCR; TCRdb keeps only in-frame clonotypes and omits some of them. V, J and clone size reflect that table, while D and trimming were determined from the DNA. The table lists roughly 150,000 clones, approximately 80% of them singletons. CDR3 length: 14 residues. CDR1 and CDR2 (germline): SEHNR, FQNEAQ (reference sequence). With 5 bases clipped from V and 0 bases from J, the junction kept 4 bases outside the gene matches. The V gene is TRBV7-9, the J gene TRBJ2-7; 7 bases match TRBD2. The source is a woman over 75 with active or convalescent COVID-19. The material sequenced was peripheral blood. The CDR3 region has the DNA TGTGCCAGCAGCGTTGGCGGGGGCTCCTACGAGCAGTACTTC. This gives the protein CASSVGGGSYEQYF.